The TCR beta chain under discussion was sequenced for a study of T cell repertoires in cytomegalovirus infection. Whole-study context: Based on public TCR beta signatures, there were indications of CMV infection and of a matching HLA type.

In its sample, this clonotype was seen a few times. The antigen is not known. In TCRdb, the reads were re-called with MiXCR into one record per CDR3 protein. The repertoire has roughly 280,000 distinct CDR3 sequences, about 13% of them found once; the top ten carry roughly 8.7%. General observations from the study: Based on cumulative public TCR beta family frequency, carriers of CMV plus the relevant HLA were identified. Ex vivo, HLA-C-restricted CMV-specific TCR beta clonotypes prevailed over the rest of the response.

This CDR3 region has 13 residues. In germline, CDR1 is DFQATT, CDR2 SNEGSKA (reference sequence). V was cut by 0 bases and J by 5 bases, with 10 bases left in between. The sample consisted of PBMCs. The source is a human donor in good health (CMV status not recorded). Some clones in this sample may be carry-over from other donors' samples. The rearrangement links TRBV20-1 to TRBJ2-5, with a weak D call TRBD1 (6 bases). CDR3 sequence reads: CSARDGTLETQYF. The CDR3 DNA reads TGCAGTGCTAGAGATGGGACATTGGAGACCCAGTACTTC.